The 23 T cell receptor beta chains listed next were all sequenced from one sample in a study of shared clonotypes between healthy human individuals. Here immunoSEQ multiplex PCR was the method, and the copy in TCRdb shows in-frame clones only, minus some. The data show about 2 million clones, 95% seen once. The sequenced material came from naive CD4+ T cells sorted from blood. Subset indicated: CD45RA+ positively selected. The receptors here all came from a man aged 18 to 30 in good health.

This clone was found once. The chain recombines TRBV2 with TRBJ2-7, with D maybe TRBD1 (6 bases). With 2 bases removed from V and 5 bases from J, the gap between germline ends came to 13 bases. Per the germline V gene, CDR1 is SNHLY and CDR2 is FYNNEI. CDR3 length equals 14 residues. CDR3 DNA: TGTGCCAGCAGTGAAAACAGGGTATCCAACGAGCAGTACTTC. Translated, it gives CASSENRVSNEQYF.

This chain joins TRBV18 and TRBJ2-7; no definite D call. V lost 2 bases and J lost 1, with 9 bases in between. This CDR3 has 14 residues. Germline V gene lookup returns CDR1 KGHSH and CDR2 LQKENI. The CDR3 bases are TGTGCCAGCTCACCAACGCAGCCGTCCTACGAGCAGTACTTC. Its translation: CASSPTQPSYEQYF.

The count of this clone is one. The rearrangement uses TRBV9 and TRBJ2-7; D is unclear. Trimming removed 3 bases at V and 1 base at J, with 11 bases between. Germline V CDR1 and CDR2: SGDLS, YYNGEE. The CDR3 spans 14 residues. The chain's CDR3 is CASSGLYLSYEQYF. In nucleotides, the CDR3 is TGTGCCAGCAGCGGGCTCTACCTTTCCTACGAGCAGTACTTC.

V usage is TRBV5-1 and J usage is TRBJ2-5; TRBD2 is a possible D gene (6 bases). Trimming left V 2 bases short and J 3 bases short, with 17 bases between. Germline CDR1 and CDR2: SGHRS and YFSETQ. The CDR3 runs to 16 residues. The CDR3 region has the DNA TGCGCCAGCAGCTTAAGGGAACGGACGGGGGAAGAGACCCAGTACTTC. Translation: CASSLRERTGEETQYF.

The genes are TRBV6-4 and TRBJ2-5, with a weak D call TRBD2 (11 bases). This CDR3 has 19 residues. Per the germline V gene, CDR1 is MRHNA and CDR2 is SNTAGT. Trimming removed 6 bases at V and 0 bases at J, with 26 bases between. CDR3: CASSLGQGGLAAHQETQYF. The CDR3 DNA reads as TGTGCCAGCAGCCTAGGACAGGGGGGACTAGCGGCTCACCAAGAGACCCAGTACTTC.

This clone is a singleton in its sample. The rearrangement joins TRBV2 to TRBJ1-6; D call uncertain. This CDR3 spans 15 amino acids. V lost 4 bases and J lost 0, with 7 bases in between. Germline V lookup: CDR1 SNHLY, CDR2 FYNNEI. The CDR3 region has the DNA TGTGCCAGCAGTGGGGAGGCCTCCTATAATTCACCCCTCCACTTT. It is translated as CASSGEASYNSPLHF. Full variable domain (remainder filled in from reference TRBV2 and TRBJ1-6): EPEVTQTPSHQVTQMGQEVILRCVPISNHLYFYWYRQILGQKVEFLVSFYNNEISEKSEIFDDQFSVERPDGSNFTLKIRSTKLEDSAMYFCASSGEASYNSPLHFGNGTRLTVT.

V and J are TRBV11-2 and TRBJ2-1; 9 positions agree with TRBD1. Germline V lookup: CDR1 SGHAT, CDR2 FQNNGV. After removal of 5 bases from V and 2 bases from J, the junction contained 4 bases not matched to a gene. This CDR3 is built from 15 residues. In DNA, the CDR3 is TGTGCCAGCAGCGAGGGACAGGGTGCCTACAATGAGCAGTTCTTC. Encoded protein: CASSEGQGAYNEQFF.

V usage is TRBV5-5 and J usage is TRBJ2-2; 9 positions agree with TRBD1. Germline CDR1 reads SGHKS; CDR2 reads YYEKEE (reference sequence). The CDR3 is 16 residues long. V shed 6 bases and J 6 bases; nucleotides not matched to a gene: 12. The CDR3 sequence: CASINPGQGVSGELFF. DNA for the CDR3: TGTGCCAGCATCAATCCGGGACAGGGTGTGTCCGGGGAGCTGTTTTTT.

Regarding this clone: A much larger clone differs from this one at a single base, so this may be a read error. The V gene is TRBV11-3, the J gene TRBJ1-1; D unclear. The ends were cut back, 4 bases at V and 1 base at J, with 7 bases in the middle. The CDR3 loop spans 13 amino acids. CDR1 SGHNT and CDR2 YENEEA come from the germline V gene. The CDR3 here is CASSSGPNTEAFF. The CDR3 DNA reads as TGTGCCAGCAGCTCCGGACCGAACACTGAAGCTTTCTTT.

The chain recombines TRBV28 with TRBJ2-2; D might be TRBD2 (6 bases). Germline V gene data show CDR1 as MDHEN and CDR2 as SYDVKM. The V end lost 5 bases, the J end lost 2 bases, and 18 bases lay between the germline ends. This CDR3 has 17 residues. As DNA, the CDR3 is TGTGCCAGCAGTGCCCTCCGGCGGGGCCTAAACACCGGGGAGCTGTTTTTT. Translating gives CASSALRRGLNTGELFF. The full variable domain, its missing parts supplied by reference TRBV28 and TRBJ2-2, is DVKVTQSSRYLVKRTGEKVFLECVQDMDHENMFWYRQDPGLGLRLIYFSYDVKMKEKGDIPEGYSVSREKKERFSLILESASTNQTSMYLCASSALRRGLNTGELFFGEGSRLTVL.

This chain connects TRBV11-2 to TRBJ1-5, with a possible D match to TRBD1 (6 bases). The V and J ends lost 3 bases and 7 bases respectively, with 19 bases between them. Germline assignment: CDR1 SGHAT and CDR2 FQNNGV. The CDR3 covers 16 residues. The DNA for the CDR3 is TGTGCCAGCAGCTTGGCGGGGGGGCGGGCAGGACAGCCCCAGCATTTT. Amino acid sequence: CASSLAGGRAGQPQHF.

A single count supports this clone. The V gene is TRBV6-1, the J gene TRBJ2-7; D might be TRBD1 (5 bases). Trimming left V 6 bases short and J 1 base short, with 10 bases between. This CDR3 region has 13 residues. The germline gives CDR1 MNHNS, CDR2 SASEGT. The CDR3 sequence is CASRDMGSYEQYF. In nucleotides, the CDR3 is TGTGCCAGCAGGGACATGGGGTCCTACGAGCAGTACTTC.

CDR3: CASSRGQGANYGYTF. The CDR3 bases are TGTGCCAGCTCACGCGGACAGGGGGCTAACTATGGCTACACCTTC. The rearrangement links TRBV18 to TRBJ1-2, with 10 bases aligning to TRBD1. Germline V gene lookup returns CDR1 KGHSH and CDR2 LQKENI. V gave up 4 bases and J gave up 0 bases; unmatched junction bases: 2. This CDR3 spans 15 amino acids.

The V and J genes are TRBV28 and TRBJ2-2, with D possibly matching TRBD2 (6 bases). The CDR3 has 16 amino acids. The ends were cut back, 5 bases at V and 7 bases at J, with 20 bases in the middle. Germline-derived CDR1 and CDR2 are MDHEN and SYDVKM. CDR3 loop: CASSNPRLGVSGELFF. The DNA of the CDR3 is TGTGCCAGCAGTAACCCCCGACTAGGGGTGAGCGGGGAGCTGTTTTTT.

This sequence joins TRBV11-3 and TRBJ2-1, with 10 bases aligning to TRBD1. Germline CDR1 and CDR2: SGHNT and YENEEA. V dropped 4 bases and J dropped 7; count of bases not matched to a gene: 7. This CDR3 has 15 amino acids. In nucleotides, the CDR3 is TGTGCCAGCAGCTCCCACGGGACAGGGGTTAATGAGCAGTTCTTC. This gives the protein CASSSHGTGVNEQFF.

The chain is built from TRBV10-3 and TRBJ2-2; TRBD1 is a possible D gene (6 bases). V lost 2 bases, J lost 0 bases, and 13 bases lay in between. This CDR3 has 17 residues. Germline lookup yields CDR1 ENHRY and CDR2 SYGVKD. This CDR3 reads CAISEIGQPSNTGELFF. The CDR3, as DNA: TGTGCCATCAGTGAGATTGGACAGCCATCGAACACCGGGGAGCTGTTTTTT.

This rearrangement joins TRBV7-6 to TRBJ2-7; 9 nucleotides line up with TRBD2. This CDR3 region has 18 residues. Germline assignment: CDR1 SGHVS and CDR2 FNYEAQ. Losses at the gene ends were 0 bases for V and 1 base for J; bases not matched to a gene: 10. The CDR3 coding sequence is TGTGCCAGCAGCTTAGCCCAGCCTGGGCTAGCGGGATCCTACGAGCAGTACTTC. Translating gives CASSLAQPGLAGSYEQYF.

In this sample, this clone turned up once. The gene calls are TRBV27 and TRBJ2-1; D is uncertain. The CDR3 contains 17 residues. CDR1 is MNHEY and CDR2 is SMNVEV in the germline V gene (reference sequence). The germline V and J ends were trimmed by 5 bases and 4 bases, with 21 bases remaining between them. CDR3 nucleotide sequence: TGTGCCAGCAGTCCCCCCGTGGGCCGAGAGGCTTACAATGAGCAGTTCTTC. Residues: CASSPPVGREAYNEQFF.

The genes are TRBV7-6 and TRBJ2-2; a weak D match, TRBD1 (6 bases). Trimming pared 6 bases from V and 3 bases from J, leaving 14 bases between. CDR1 and CDR2 (germline): SGHVS, FNYEAQ. The CDR3 extends over 15 amino acids. CDR3 in DNA: TGTGCCAGCAGGGGGGCCACAGGGTACACCGGGGAGCTGTTTTTT. It codes for CASRGATGYTGELFF.

The chain couples TRBV11-2 to TRBJ1-4, with 9 bases fitting TRBD1. Germline-derived CDR1 and CDR2 are SGHAT and FQNNGV. The CDR3 spans 15 residues. J gave up 8 bases and V 5 bases, and 9 bases lay outside the gene matches. The DNA for the CDR3 is TGTGCCAGCAGCCAACAGGGGGCTTATGGGGAAAAACTGTTTTTT. Translation gives CASSQQGAYGEKLFF.

Comment on this clone: Other nucleotide sequences from this sample produce the same CDR3. V gene TRBV7-8 combines with J gene TRBJ2-2, with D unclear. Looked up from germline, CDR1 is SGHVS and CDR2 is FQNEAQ. V lost 1 base and J lost 0, with 3 bases in between. This CDR3 is 14 amino acids long. CDR3 nucleotides: TGTGCCAGCAGCTTAGGAACGAACACCGGGGAGCTGTTTTTT. Its translation is CASSLGTNTGELFF.

In this sample, this clone turned up a few times. The chain couples TRBV9 to TRBJ1-5; D gene ambiguous. Germline-derived CDR1 and CDR2 are SGDLS and YYNGEE. Between the trimmed V and J ends, which lost 0 bases and 6 bases, there was a span of 10 bases. CDR3 length: 14 amino acids. The CDR3 DNA is TGTGCCAGCAGCGTAGGCTATGTTGGTCAGCCCCAGCATTTT. This codes for CASSVGYVGQPQHF.

In nucleotides, the CDR3 is TGTGCCAGCAGCCAAGCGGGAGTCGGCTACGAGCAGTACTTC. Translation: CASSQAGVGYEQYF. V usage is TRBV5-4 and J usage is TRBJ2-7; TRBD2 agrees at 8 bases. Germline V lookup: CDR1 SGHNT, CDR2 YYREEE (reference sequence). The CDR3 consists of 14 residues. Trimming took 4 bases from V and 3 from J; bases not matched to a gene: 6.